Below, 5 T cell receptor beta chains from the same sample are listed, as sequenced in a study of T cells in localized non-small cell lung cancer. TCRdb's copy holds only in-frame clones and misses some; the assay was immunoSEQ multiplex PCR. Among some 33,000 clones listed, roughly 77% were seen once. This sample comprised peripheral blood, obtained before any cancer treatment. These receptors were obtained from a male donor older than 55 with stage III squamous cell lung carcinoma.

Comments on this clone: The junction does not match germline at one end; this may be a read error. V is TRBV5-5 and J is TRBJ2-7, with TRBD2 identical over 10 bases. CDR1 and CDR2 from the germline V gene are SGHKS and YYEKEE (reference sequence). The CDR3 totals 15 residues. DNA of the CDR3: TGTGCCAGCAGCCAGAGCGGACTAGCGGATGCCCGAGTACCATTC. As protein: CASSQSGLADARVPF.

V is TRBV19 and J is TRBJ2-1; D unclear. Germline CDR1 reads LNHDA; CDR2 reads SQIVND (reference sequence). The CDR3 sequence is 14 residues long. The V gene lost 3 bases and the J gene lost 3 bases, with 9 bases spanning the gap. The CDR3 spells CASSIGSLYNEQFF. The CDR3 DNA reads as TGTGCCAGTAGTATCGGCAGTCTCTACAATGAGCAGTTCTTC.

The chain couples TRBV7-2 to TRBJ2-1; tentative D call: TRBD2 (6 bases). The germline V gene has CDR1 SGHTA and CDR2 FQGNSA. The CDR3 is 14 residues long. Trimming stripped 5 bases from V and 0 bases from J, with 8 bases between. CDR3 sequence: CASSGGSSYNEQFF. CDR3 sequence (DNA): TGTGCCAGCAGCGGAGGGAGCTCCTACAATGAGCAGTTCTTC.

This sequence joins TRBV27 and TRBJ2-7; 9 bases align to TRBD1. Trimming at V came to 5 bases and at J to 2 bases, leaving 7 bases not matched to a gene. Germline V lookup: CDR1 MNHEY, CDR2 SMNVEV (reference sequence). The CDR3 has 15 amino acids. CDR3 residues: CASSTNRGPTYEQYF. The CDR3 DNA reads TGTGCCAGCAGTACGAACAGGGGGCCCACCTACGAGCAGTACTTC.

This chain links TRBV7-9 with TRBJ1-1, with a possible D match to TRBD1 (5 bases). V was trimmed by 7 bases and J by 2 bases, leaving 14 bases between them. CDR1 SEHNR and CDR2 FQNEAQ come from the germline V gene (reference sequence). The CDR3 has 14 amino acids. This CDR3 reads CASTPRRGNTEAFF. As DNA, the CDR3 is TGTGCCAGCACCCCCCGGAGGGGCAACACTGAAGCTTTCTTT.